This TCR beta chain was observed in a study of OX40 agonist ivuxolimab in advanced cancers. Background on the study: Dose-escalation patients were diagnosed with hepatocellular carcinoma, melanoma, renal cell cancer or head and neck cancer. Prior anti-PD-1, anti-PD-L1 or anti-CTLA-4 therapy did not bar entry, and less than 50% had some.

General study results and limits: There was clonal expansion of CD4+ and CD8+ blood T cells by week 6 at 0.1 to 3.0 mg/kg. In the 0.1-3.0 mg/kg groups, partial responders showed among the lowest expansion.

Data came from immunoSEQ multiplex PCR; TCRdb stores just in-frame clones and leaves some out. The repertoire includes about 45,000 clones, roughly 90% of them detected once, and over 1% sits in the top ten. V shed 4 bases, J shed 6 bases, and the junction held 8 bases outside the gene matches. Germline CDR1 SGHRS, CDR2 YFSETQ. This CDR3 spans 15 amino acids. Notes on this clone: Antigen unknown.

Specimen: CD4+ or CD8+ T cells sorted from blood, collected in a trial of the OX40 agonist ivuxolimab. The V and J genes are TRBV5-1 and TRBJ2-3; TRBD1 matches 10 bases. The source is an adult with an advanced solid tumor such as melanoma, head and neck, liver or kidney cancer. Here the CDR3 DNA reads TGCGCCAGCAGCCCCAGACAGGGGGCATCTGATACGCAGTATTTT. Protein sequence: CASSPRQGASDTQYF.